Included here is one TCR beta chain sequence, with context. Antigen specificity is unknown. TCRdb reprocessed the 5' RACE reads; each CDR3 protein has one entry and no DNA is given. Across about 150,000 distinct CDR3 sequences, the top ten clones capture approximately 35% of the sample. The data stem from a study of T cells expressing NK-cell markers. This CDR3 spans 14 amino acids. Germline V gene sequence: CDR1 LGHNT, CDR2 FRNRAP. Broader study findings: HCMV specificity of the expanded NKG2C+ T cell clones stayed unclear.

The specimen sequenced was blood T cells: a sorted CD56 or NKG2C T cell subset, CD4+ or CD8+ T cells, or bulk PBMC T cells (not recorded which). This TCR came from a woman aged 45-65 years in good health. V and J are TRBV12-5 and TRBJ2-4; lacking DNA, the TRBD1 call made by TCRdb goes unchecked. Here the CDR3 reads CASGLVGGADIQYF.